The 6 T cell receptor beta chains presented below share a single source sample, sequenced in a study of cytomegalovirus exposure and HLA in healthy donors. 13 Jbeta primers and 60 Vbeta primers were used for the PCR. Libraries were prepared by immunoSEQ multiplex PCR; TCRdb keeps only in-frame clonotypes and omits some of them. This table holds 90,000 to 95,000 clones, 80% found once. Sequences were obtained from PBMCs. The receptor source for this set is a man younger than 30 in good health and CMV-seronegative.

The V and J genes are TRBV5-1 and TRBJ2-3; 8 bases agree with TRBD2. This CDR3 has 14 residues. With 3 bases clipped from V and 3 bases from J, the junction kept 3 bases outside the gene matches. Germline CDR1 is SGHRS and CDR2 is YFSETQ. CDR3 DNA sequence: TGCGCCAGCAGCTCACTAGCGGTTACAGATACGCAGTATTTT. Translation gives CASSSLAVTDTQYF.

The chain carries TRBV2 and TRBJ2-1; no firm D call. Germline lookup yields CDR1 SNHLY and CDR2 FYNNEI. Trimming shortened V by 0 bases and J by 0 bases, and 6 bases separated the two germline ends. CDR3 length equals 15 residues. The CDR3 here is CASSEARSSYNEQFF. The CDR3 DNA reads TGTGCCAGCAGTGAAGCTAGGAGCTCCTACAATGAGCAGTTCTTC.

This chain connects TRBV5-8 to TRBJ1-2; D is undetermined. Trimming took 9 bases from V and 7 from J, leaving 10 bases between them. The CDR3 is 10 amino acids. In germline, CDR1 is SGHTS, CDR2 YDEGEE. The CDR3 sequence: CATRSSGYTF. The CDR3 DNA sequence: TGTGCCACCAGAAGCTCTGGCTACACCTTC.

The chain carries TRBV6-5 and TRBJ1-2; D is possibly TRBD1 (6 bases). The germline V and J ends were trimmed by 6 bases and 4 bases, with 18 bases remaining between them. CDR3 size: 15 residues. Germline lookup yields CDR1 MNHEY and CDR2 SVGAGI. The CDR3 bases are TGTGCCAGCAGAGGGGGGGCACTAAGCCCCTATGGCTACACCTTC. The encoded protein is CASRGGALSPYGYTF.

The CDR3 nucleotides read TGCGCCAGCAGCTTGGGCCACGGAGACACCGGGGAGCTGTTTTTT. Translated, it gives CASSLGHGDTGELFF. The rearrangement links TRBV5-1 to TRBJ2-2; D not certain. This CDR3 region has 15 residues. V was cut by 0 bases and J by 3 bases, with 9 bases left in between. Germline V CDR1 and CDR2: SGHRS, YFSETQ.

The rearrangement links TRBV4-1 to TRBJ2-5; weak D call: TRBD1 (6 bases). The CDR3 has 13 residues. With 5 bases removed from V and 5 bases from J, the gap between germline ends came to 12 bases. Germline V gene sequence: CDR1 MGHRA, CDR2 YSYEKL. The CDR3 loop reads CASSYRDWETQYF. DNA of the CDR3: TGCGCCAGCAGCTACAGGGATTGGGAGACCCAGTACTTC.